These 3 T cell receptor beta chains came from one sample sequenced in a study of siplizumab effects on memory and regulatory T cells (dated by TCRdb to about 2019). Libraries were built with the immunoSEQ multiplex PCR assay. As stored in TCRdb, this immuneACCESS dataset retains in-frame rearrangements with V and J assigned. A fraction of the clones does not appear; measured against another copy, unresolved V genes explain less than half of the discrepancy, and the remainder lacks a known reason. Present in this sample are about 100,000 clones, about nine tenths of which were seen just once. The ten most abundant clones make up roughly 2.5% of the sample. The sample consisted of CD4+ T cells sorted from blood. All receptors derive from a human donor in good health. Some clones in this sample may be carry-over from other donors' samples.

V is TRBV25-1 and J is TRBJ2-1; 15 positions match TRBD2. Trimming took 6 bases from V and 10 from J; bases not matched to a gene: 4. This CDR3 is 14 amino acids long. The germline V gene encodes CDR1 MGHDK and CDR2 SYGVNS. CDR3 in DNA: TGTGCCAGCAGCAGGACTAGCGGGAGGGTCGAGCAGTTCTTC. Translating it yields CASSRTSGRVEQFF.

The V gene is TRBV4-2, the J gene TRBJ2-3, with D uncertain. Germline values: CDR1 LGHNA, CDR2 YNFKEQ. The CDR3 is 12 amino acids. Trimming stripped 0 bases from V and 3 bases from J, with 1 base between. This chain's CDR3 is CASSQETDTQYF. DNA for the CDR3: TGTGCCAGCAGCCAAGAGACAGATACGCAGTATTTT.

The chain employs TRBV5-1 and TRBJ2-1; the match to TRBD1 covers 7 bases. The germline V gene has CDR1 SGHRS and CDR2 YFSETQ. The CDR3 contains 13 residues. V shed 4 bases, J shed 4 bases, and the junction held 2 bases outside the gene matches. The DNA of the CDR3 is TGCGCCAGCAGCCGGGACAGTTACAATGAGCAGTTCTTC. Translation: CASSRDSYNEQFF.